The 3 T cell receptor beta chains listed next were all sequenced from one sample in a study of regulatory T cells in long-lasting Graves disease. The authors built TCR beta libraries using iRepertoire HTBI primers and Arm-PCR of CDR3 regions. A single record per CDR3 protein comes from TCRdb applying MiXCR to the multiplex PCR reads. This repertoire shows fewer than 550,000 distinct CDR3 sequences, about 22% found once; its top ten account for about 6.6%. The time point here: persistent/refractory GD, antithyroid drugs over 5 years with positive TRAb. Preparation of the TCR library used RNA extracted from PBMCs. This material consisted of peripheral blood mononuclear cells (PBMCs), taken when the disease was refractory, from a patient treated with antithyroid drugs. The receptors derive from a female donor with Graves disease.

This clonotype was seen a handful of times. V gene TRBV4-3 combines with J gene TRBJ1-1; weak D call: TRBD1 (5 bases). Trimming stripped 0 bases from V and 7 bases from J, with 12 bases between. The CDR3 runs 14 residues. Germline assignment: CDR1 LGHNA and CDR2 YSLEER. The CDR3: CASSQERGSLEAFF. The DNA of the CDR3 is TGCGCCAGCAGCCAAGAACGGGGGAGCCTTGAAGCTTTCTTT.

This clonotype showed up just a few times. CDR3 protein: CSVEDRAGSGAFF. The DNA for the CDR3 is TGCAGCGTTGAAGATCGGGCAGGGTCAGGAGCTTTCTTT. V and J are TRBV29-1 and TRBJ1-1, with D perhaps TRBD1 (5 bases). The V gene's germline CDR1 is SQVTM and CDR2 ANQGSEA. CDR3 length: 13 residues. Deletions cut 0 bases from V and 10 bases from J, with 15 bases between. Using reference TRBV29-1 and TRBJ1-1 for the parts outside the CDR3, the full variable domain is SAVISQKPSRDICQRGTSLTIQCQVDSQVTMMFWYRQQPGQSLTLIATANQGSEATYESGFVIDKFPISRPNLTFSTLTVSNMSPEDSSIYLCSVEDRAGSGAFFGQGTRLTVV.

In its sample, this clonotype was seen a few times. The CDR3 nucleotides read TGCAGCGTTGAGTTACGGAGGGGCTCTGGGGCCAACGTCCTGACTTTC. Translation: CSVELRRGSGANVLTF. The chain uses TRBV29-1 and TRBJ2-6; D perhaps matches TRBD2 (6 bases). V dropped 3 bases and J dropped 0 bases, with 12 bases sitting between them. CDR1 is SQVTM and CDR2 is ANQGSEA in the germline V gene. The CDR3 runs to 16 residues.